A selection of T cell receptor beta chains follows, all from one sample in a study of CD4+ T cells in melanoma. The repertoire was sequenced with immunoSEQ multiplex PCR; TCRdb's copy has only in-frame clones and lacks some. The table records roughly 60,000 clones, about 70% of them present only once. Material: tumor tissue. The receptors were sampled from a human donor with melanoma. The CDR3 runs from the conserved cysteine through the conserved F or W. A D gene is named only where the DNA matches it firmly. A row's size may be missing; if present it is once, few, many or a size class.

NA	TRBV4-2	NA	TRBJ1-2	TGTGCCAGCAGCCAAGGATATTGGGGGCGCAAAGCTAACTATGGCTACACCTTC	CASSQGYWGRKANYGYTF
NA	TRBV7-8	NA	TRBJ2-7	TGTGCCAGCAGCGTAGACATCTCCTACGAGCAGTACTTC	CASSVDISYEQYF
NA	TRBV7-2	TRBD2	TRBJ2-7	TGTGCCAGCAGCTCTACTAGCGGGAGCTCCTACGAGCAGTACTTC	CASSSTSGSSYEQYF
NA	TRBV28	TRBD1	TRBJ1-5	TGTGCCAGCAGTTTCATCCAGGGGGGTCAGCCCCAGCATTTT	CASSFIQGGQPQHF
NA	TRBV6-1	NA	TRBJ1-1	TGTGCCAGCAGTTATAGCCAATCCACTGAAGCTTTCTTT	CASSYSQSTEAFF
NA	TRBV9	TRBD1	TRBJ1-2	TGTGCCAGCAGCGTAGATTCATGGTCGGGACAGGGTATTTATCGCTACACCTTC	CASSVDSWSGQGIYRYTF
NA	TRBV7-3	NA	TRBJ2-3	TGTGCCAGCAGCCTCGGACTGAGCACAGATACGCAGTATTTT	CASSLGLSTDTQYF
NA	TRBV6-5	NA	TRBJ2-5	TGTGCCAGCAGTTACTTGGAGACCCAGTACTTC	CASSYLETQYF
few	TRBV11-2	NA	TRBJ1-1	TGTGCCAGCAGCTTATCGGGCCGGAACACTGAAGCTTTCTTT	CASSLSGRNTEAFF
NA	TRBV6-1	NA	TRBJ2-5	TGTGCCAGCAGTGATCAGAGCCAAGAGACCCAGTACTTC	CASSDQSQETQYF
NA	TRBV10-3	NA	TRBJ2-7	TGTGCCATCACCGAGGGTACAGGGCAGGACGAGCAGTACTTC	CAITEGTGQDEQYF
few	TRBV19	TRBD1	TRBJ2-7	TGTGCCAGTAAGGAGACAGGGGGCTTCAACGAGCAGTACTTC	CASKETGGFNEQYF
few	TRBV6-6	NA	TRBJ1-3	TGTGCCAGCACCTGGACCCCCTCTGGAAACACCATATATTTT	CASTWTPSGNTIYF
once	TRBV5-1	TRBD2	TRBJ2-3	TGCGCCAGCAGGATAGCGGGGGGGCTAGATACGCAGTATTTT	CASRIAGGLDTQYF
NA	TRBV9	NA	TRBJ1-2	TGTGCCAGCAGCCCTTCCGGAGATGGCTACACCTTC	CASSPSGDGYTF
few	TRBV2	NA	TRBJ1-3	TGTGCCAGCCAACGTTTAAACTCTGGAAACACCATATATTTT	CASQRLNSGNTIYF
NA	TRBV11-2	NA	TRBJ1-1	TGTGCCAGCAGCCCTAGCCGGGGGATGAACACTGAAGCTTTCTTT	CASSPSRGMNTEAFF
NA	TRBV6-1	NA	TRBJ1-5	TGCGCCGGCAGTCTCCAGGGTTATAGCAATCAGCCCCAGCATTTT	CAGSLQGYSNQPQHF
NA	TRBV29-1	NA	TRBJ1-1	TGCAGCGGGGGGGGACGTTTGAACACTGAAGCTTTCTTT	CSGGGRLNTEAFF
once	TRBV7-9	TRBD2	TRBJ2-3	TGTGCCAGCAGCTTAGAGGGTCTAGCGGTGCCAGATACGCAGTATTTT	CASSLEGLAVPDTQYF
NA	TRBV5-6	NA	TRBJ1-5	TGTGCCAGCAGCTTAGGCAATCAGCCCCAGCATTTT	CASSLGNQPQHF
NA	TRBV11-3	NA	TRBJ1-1	TGTGCCAGCAGCTTAGGGCCGGGGACTGAAGCTTTCTTT	CASSLGPGTEAFF
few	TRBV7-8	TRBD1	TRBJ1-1	TGTGCCAGCAGCCACCACGGACAGGCTACTGAAGCTTTCTTT	CASSHHGQATEAFF
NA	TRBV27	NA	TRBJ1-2	TGTGCCAGCAGCACAGTGAGGGACCTTAACTATGGCTACACCTTC	CASSTVRDLNYGYTF
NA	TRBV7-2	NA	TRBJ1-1	TGTGCCAGCAGCTTACCCCGGGTTGTAAACACTGAAGCTTTCTTT	CASSLPRVVNTEAFF
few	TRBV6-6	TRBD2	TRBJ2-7	TGTGCCAGCAGTTACGGACTAGGGACCGAGCAGTACTTC	CASSYGLGTEQYF
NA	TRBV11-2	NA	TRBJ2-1	TGTGCCAGCAGCTTAACCTCACCCCAGTACAATGAGCAGTTCTTC	CASSLTSPQYNEQFF
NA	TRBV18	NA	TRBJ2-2	TGTGCCAGCTCACCTCAGGCGGGGGCCACCGGGGAGCTGTTTTTT	CASSPQAGATGELFF
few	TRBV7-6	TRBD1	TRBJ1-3	TGTGCCAGCAGCCCCCGGACAGGGATTAACACCATATATTTT	CASSPRTGINTIYF
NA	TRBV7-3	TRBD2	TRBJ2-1	TGTGCCAGCAGCCGGACTAGCGGGCCCTACAATGAGCAGTTCTTC	CASSRTSGPYNEQFF
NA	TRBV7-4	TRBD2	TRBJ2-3	TGTGCCAGCAGCTTAAGCGCGGGGGGGCAGGCAGATACGCAGTATTTT	CASSLSAGGQADTQYF
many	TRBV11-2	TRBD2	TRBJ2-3	TGTGCCAGCAGCTTATATAGCGGGGGGCCGGGAGATACGCAGTATTTT	CASSLYSGGPGDTQYF
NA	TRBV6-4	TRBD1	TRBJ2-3	TGTGCCAGCAGTGGACAGGGGGGGGTCACAGATACGCAGTATTTT	CASSGQGGVTDTQYF
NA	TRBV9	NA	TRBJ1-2	TGTGCCAGCAGCGTAGATGGGGGGCGAGGCTATGGCTACACCTTC	CASSVDGGRGYGYTF
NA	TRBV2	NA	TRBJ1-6	TGTGCCAGCAGTCCGGGGGGCAGGATAAACTGGAATTCACCCCTCCACTTT	CASSPGGRINWNSPLHF
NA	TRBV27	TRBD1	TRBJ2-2	TGTGCCAGCAGTCAATGGGCAGGGGGCGGGGAGCTGTTTTTT	CASSQWAGGGELFF
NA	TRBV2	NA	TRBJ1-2	TGTGCCAGCAGTTTGACAGGCGGCTTATTCTATGGCTACACCTTC	CASSLTGGLFYGYTF
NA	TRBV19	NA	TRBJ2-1	TGTGCCAGTAGTATAACCATCTACAATGAGCAGTTCTTC	CASSITIYNEQFF
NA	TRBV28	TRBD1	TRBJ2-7	TGTGCCAGCAGTACCGACAGGGTGGCAACGCCGGACTACGAGCAGTACTTC	CASSTDRVATPDYEQYF
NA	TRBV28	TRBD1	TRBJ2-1	TGTGCCAGCAGCCTACCCCAGGACAGGGGAGGGCAGTTCTTC	CASSLPQDRGGQFF
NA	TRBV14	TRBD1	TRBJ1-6	TGTGCCAGCAGGCCCGGACAGGGAAGTTCACCCCTCCACTTT	CASRPGQGSSPLHF
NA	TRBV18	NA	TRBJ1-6	TGTGCCAGCTCACCACAAGGAAGGGGAGCCGATTCACCCCTCCACTTT	CASSPQGRGADSPLHF
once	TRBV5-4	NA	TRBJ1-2	TGTGCCAGCGCGGCAGGGCGAGCCTATGGCTACACCTTC	CASAAGRAYGYTF
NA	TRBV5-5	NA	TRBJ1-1	TGTGCCAGCAGCTGGAAGGGGGTAGCTGAAGCTTTCTTT	CASSWKGVAEAFF
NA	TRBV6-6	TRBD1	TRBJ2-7	TGTGCCAGCAGTTCCACCGGGACAGGGGTCGAGCAGTACTTC	CASSSTGTGVEQYF
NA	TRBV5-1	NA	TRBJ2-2	TGCGCCAGCAGCTTGGTCCAGAACACCGGGGAGCTGTTTTTT	CASSLVQNTGELFF
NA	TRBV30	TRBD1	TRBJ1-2	TGTGCCTGGAACAACGACAGGGGTGACTATGGCTACACCTTC	CAWNNDRGDYGYTF
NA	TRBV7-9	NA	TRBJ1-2	TGTGCCAGCAGCTTAGCTTCTTCGGGCTATGGCTACACCTTC	CASSLASSGYGYTF
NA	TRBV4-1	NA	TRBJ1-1	TGCGCCAGCAGAACTGGGGCGCCGCGGGGTGAAGCTTTCTTT	CASRTGAPRGEAFF